The 7 T cell receptor beta chains reported below all come from one sample, sequenced in a study of blood T cell repertoires in COVID-19. The repertoire was sequenced with immunoSEQ multiplex PCR; TCRdb's copy has only in-frame clones and lacks some. The sample includes 160,000 or so clones, more than 65% of them seen just once. The sample comprised PBMCs or T cells enriched from blood (not recorded which). All receptors come from a middle-aged man who had recovered from COVID-19.

This clone was counted once. The chain uses TRBV3-1 (or the pseudogene TRBV3-2) and TRBJ2-7, with TRBD1 as a possible D gene (5 bases). Germline V gives CDR1 LGHDT, CDR2 YNNKEL (reference sequence). CDR3 length equals 14 residues. V lost 3 bases and J 5 bases, leaving 14 bases between the germline ends. DNA of the CDR3: TGTGCCAGCAGCCATTCATTGACAGTGGACGAGCAGTACTTC. It is translated as CASSHSLTVDEQYF.

The gene calls are TRBV28 and TRBJ2-7; 12 positions agree with TRBD2. The CDR3 sequence is 15 residues long. Per germline, CDR1 MDHEN and CDR2 SYDVKM. After removal of 6 bases from V and 3 bases from J, the junction contained 6 bases not matched to a gene. The CDR3 bases are TGTGCCAGCAGGTCCACTAGCGGGGGGAACTACGAGCAGTACTTC. Its translation is CASRSTSGGNYEQYF.

This chain links TRBV7-9 with TRBJ2-7, with 8 nucleotides matching TRBD1. The J segment lost 5 bases and the V segment lost 1 base, leaving 4 bases of the junction unmatched. The CDR3 length is 14 residues. Germline values: CDR1 SEHNR, CDR2 FQNEAQ (reference sequence). The CDR3 sequence: CASSLGTGLNEQYF. CDR3 bases: TGTGCCAGCAGCTTAGGGACAGGGTTGAACGAGCAGTACTTC.

The rearrangement links TRBV12-5 to TRBJ1-1; D is possibly TRBD1 (5 bases). Germline CDR1 is LGHNT and CDR2 is FRNRAP. CDR3 length equals 10 residues. Trimming cost V 9 bases and J 5 bases, with 7 bases left between them. In DNA form, the CDR3 reads TGTGCTAGCGGGGGGACTGAAGCTTTCTTT. Encoded protein: CASGGTEAFF.

V gene TRBV15 combines with J gene TRBJ2-1; 8 bases fit TRBD2. Germline values: CDR1 LNHNV, CDR2 YYDKDF (reference sequence). The CDR3 is made up of 16 amino acids. With 1 base clipped from V and 7 bases from J, the junction kept 9 bases outside the gene matches. This CDR3 reads CATSRGGVSSGNEQFF. The CDR3 nucleotides read TGTGCCACCAGCAGAGGGGGGGTATCTAGCGGGAATGAGCAGTTCTTC. The variable domain in full, with the rest retrieved from reference TRBV15 and TRBJ2-1, is DAMVIQNPRYQVTQFGKPVTLSCSQTLNHNVMYWYQQKSSQAPKLLFHYYDKDFNNEADTPDNFQSRRPNTSFCFLDIRSPGLGDTAMYLCATSRGGVSSGNEQFFGPGTRLTVL.

The chain carries TRBV24-1 and TRBJ2-3; D may be TRBD2 (5 bases). V lost 9 bases to trimming and J lost 2 bases, with 17 bases between them. The CDR3 is 15 residues long. Germline lookup yields CDR1 KGHDR and CDR2 SFDVKD. CDR3 amino acids: CATGSLREPTDTQYF. CDR3 nucleotide sequence: TGTGCCACCGGCAGCTTGAGGGAGCCCACAGATACGCAGTATTTT.

The chain couples TRBV27 to TRBJ1-3, with D hard to call. The CDR3 is 15 amino acids. V lost 6 bases and J lost 4, with 16 bases in between. The germline CDR1 and CDR2 sequences are MNHEY and SMNVEV (reference sequence). The CDR3 loop reads CASRRGSGLGNTIYF. CDR3 in DNA: TGTGCCAGCAGGAGAGGCAGCGGCCTCGGAAACACCATATATTTT.